These T cell receptor beta chains were read from a single sample in a study of blood T cell repertoires in COVID-19. The table came from immunoSEQ multiplex PCR; TCRdb's copy has only in-frame clones and leaves some out. The sample includes hundreds of thousands of clones, around nine tenths of them seen just once. Sequences were obtained from PBMCs or T cells enriched from blood (not recorded which). The receptors here all came from a woman between 45 and 60 years old who had recovered from COVID-19. Both conserved end residues are part of each CDR3. The D gene is left open where the match is weak.

v_gene: TRBV10-3; j_gene: TRBJ1-6; d_gene: NA; CDR3nt: TGTGCCATCTGGCGAGGGAGGGGTTCACCCCTCCACTTT; CDR3aa: CAIWRGRGSPLHF
v_gene: TRBV27; j_gene: TRBJ1-5; d_gene: NA; CDR3nt: TGTGCCAGCAGTTTATACGGAAGAAACGAGGATAGCAATCAGCCCCAGCATTTT; CDR3aa: CASSLYGRNEDSNQPQHF
v_gene: TRBV5-5; j_gene: TRBJ2-5; d_gene: NA; CDR3nt: TGTGCCAGCAGCTTGGGGACGGAGGGATGGGAGACCCAGTACTTC; CDR3aa: CASSLGTEGWETQYF
v_gene: TRBV5-1; j_gene: TRBJ2-3; d_gene: NA; CDR3nt: TGCGCCAGCACCCTCGGACACGCAAGCACAGATACGCAGTATTTT; CDR3aa: CASTLGHASTDTQYF
v_gene: TRBV18; j_gene: TRBJ2-7; d_gene: TRBD2; CDR3nt: TGTGCCAGCTCACTCGGGACTAGCGGGGACTCCGAGCAGTACTTC; CDR3aa: CASSLGTSGDSEQYF
v_gene: TRBV7-3; j_gene: TRBJ2-3; d_gene: NA; CDR3nt: TGTGCCAGCAGCTTAGGACTAATGACAGATACGCAGTATTTT; CDR3aa: CASSLGLMTDTQYF
v_gene: TRBV15; j_gene: TRBJ1-4; d_gene: NA; CDR3nt: TGTGCCACCAGCAGAGAAGGGGTAACTAATGAAAAACTGTTTTTT; CDR3aa: CATSREGVTNEKLFF
v_gene: TRBV4-1; j_gene: TRBJ1-1; d_gene: TRBD1; CDR3nt: TGCGCCAGCAGCCTACACAGGGGGAACACTGAAGCTTTCTTT; CDR3aa: CASSLHRGNTEAFF
v_gene: TRBV7-9; j_gene: TRBJ2-7; d_gene: TRBD1; CDR3nt: TGTGCCAGCAGCTTAACTACAGGGGGCAGGGACGAGCAGTACTTC; CDR3aa: CASSLTTGGRDEQYF
v_gene: TRBV30; j_gene: TRBJ2-1; d_gene: TRBD2; CDR3nt: TGTGCCTGGAGTGTAGCGGGGGGGTACAATGAGCAGTTCTTC; CDR3aa: CAWSVAGGYNEQFF
v_gene: TRBV6-5; j_gene: TRBJ1-1; d_gene: TRBD1; CDR3nt: TGTGCCAGCAGTTCGACAGGGGGCGGAACTGAAGCTTTCTTT; CDR3aa: CASSSTGGGTEAFF
v_gene: TRBV4-1; j_gene: TRBJ2-7; d_gene: NA; CDR3nt: TGCGCCAGCAGCCAAGGCTATGGAGGGGCGTACGAGCAGTACTTC; CDR3aa: CASSQGYGGAYEQYF